This T cell receptor (beta chain) was sequenced during a study of cytomegalovirus exposure and HLA in healthy donors. Germline V gene lookup returns CDR1 MNHEY and CDR2 SMNVEV (reference sequence). V was clipped by 2 bases and J by 0 bases, with 8 bases between them. This CDR3 spans 15 amino acids. Primers included in the PCR were 60 Vbeta and 13 Jbeta primers. Data came from immunoSEQ multiplex PCR; TCRdb stores just in-frame clones and leaves some out. Among approximately 110,000 clones listed, over 60% were seen once. Study-wide results and limits: TCR beta sequences numbering under 20,000 were associated with HLA alleles at 0.05 false discovery rate in a later analysis. Later examination showed HLA-associated TCR beta chains had greater clonal expansion than equally common others.

With respect to this clone: Its antigen is not known.

This sequence joins TRBV27 and TRBJ2-1; D gene uncertain. The clonotype originates from a woman aged 40 to 49 in good health and CMV-seropositive. Sequenced sample: PBMCs. As DNA, the CDR3 is TGTGCCAGCAGTTTACGTGGCGGCTCCTACAATGAGCAGTTCTTC. As protein: CASSLRGGSYNEQFF.